The sequence of this TCR beta chain was determined in a study of control samples from healthy donors and cancer patients. J was trimmed by 2 bases and V by 10 bases; bases with no gene match: 4. From germline, CDR1 is SGDLS and CDR2 YYNGEE. The CDR3 sequence is 12 residues long. The method was immunoSEQ multiplex PCR; TCRdb's version includes in-frame clones alone and lacks a portion of them. The table has 150,000 or so clones, roughly 93% seen once. The clonotype comes from a young man in good health. What was sequenced was blood. V and J are TRBV9 and TRBJ2-3; the match to TRBD1 covers 7 bases. The CDR3 coding sequence is TGTGCCTCAAAGGGGGCCACAGATACGCAGTATTTT. It encodes CASKGATDTQYF.